These 9 T cell receptor beta chains originate from one sample sequenced in a study of glioma-infiltrating T cells. TCR alpha and beta CDR3 regions were amplified from RNA using iRepertoire nested multiplex PCR. Each CDR3 protein gets one entry after TCRdb re-called the multiplex PCR reads with MiXCR. This table has some 10,000 distinct CDR3 sequences, roughly 61% appearing once. The source material was glioma tissue, nonneoplastic brain tissue, or PBMCs (not recorded which). Every receptor here comes from a human donor with low-grade glioma or glioblastoma, undergoing nonglioma brain surgery, or in good health (not recorded which).

The J gene is TRBJ2-3, the V gene TRBV6-2 or TRBV6-3; TRBD2 matches at 12 bases. The germline gives CDR1 MNHEY, CDR2 SVGEGT. V was pared by 5 bases and J by 4 bases, with 7 bases of the junction left unmatched. This CDR3 is 16 amino acids long. CDR3 in DNA: TGTGCCAGCAGTCCCATACTAGCGGGAGGTCCAGATACGCAGTATTTT. The encoded protein is CASSPILAGGPDTQYF.

Notes on this clonotype: One junction end disagrees with the germline gene, perhaps due to a read error. The CDR3 sequence: CAISTSGTGHHQYF. DNA for the CDR3: TGTGCCATCAGTACCTCCGGGACAGGCCACCATCAGTACTTC. The chain joins TRBV6-2 or TRBV6-3 to TRBJ2-7; 8 bases fit TRBD1. The CDR3 is 14 residues long. Looked up from germline, CDR1 is MNHEY and CDR2 is SVGEGT.

The J gene is TRBJ2-3, the V gene TRBV29-1, with D perhaps TRBD1 (5 bases). Germline CDR1 SQVTM, CDR2 ANQGSEA. There are 15 residues in the CDR3. Trimming took 0 bases from V and 4 from J, leaving 14 bases between them. The chain's CDR3 is CSVEDNLGVADTQYF. The CDR3 bases are TGCAGCGTTGAAGATAACCTAGGGGTAGCAGATACGCAGTATTTT.

A note on this clonotype: The junction departs from the called germline gene at one end, perhaps through a read error. V gene TRBV4-2 combines with J gene TRBJ2-2; 10 positions agree with TRBD2. The CDR3 runs 15 residues. In germline, CDR1 is LGHNA, CDR2 YNFKEQ. The CDR3 DNA is TGTGCCAGCAGCCCACTAGCGGGATACACCGGTGAGCTGTTCTTT. As protein: CASSPLAGYTGELFF.

Relative to its sample, this clonotype is medium-sized. The genes are TRBV20-1 and TRBJ2-1, with D possibly TRBD2 on 6 matching bases. The V and J ends lost 0 bases and 6 bases respectively, with 15 bases between them. CDR3 length: 15 amino acids. Germline assignment: CDR1 DFQATT and CDR2 SNEGSKA (reference sequence). The DNA of the CDR3 is TGCAGTGCTAGAGACCTGGAGGGCCGGGTCAATGAGCAGTTCTTC. Translating it yields CSARDLEGRVNEQFF.

This clonotype is termed medium-sized. The chain uses TRBV7-9 and TRBJ2-1; 8 bases line up with TRBD2. Trimming took 5 bases from V and 5 from J; bases not matched to a gene: 5. The germline CDR1 and CDR2 sequences are SEHNR and FQNEAQ (reference sequence). This CDR3 region has 14 residues. Here the CDR3 reads CASSTGGGDNEQFF. The CDR3 coding sequence is TGTGCCAGCAGCACGGGAGGGGGGGACAATGAGCAGTTCTTC.

This clonotype has a single count. The chain carries TRBV19 and TRBJ1-2; 7 bases line up with TRBD1. V lost 7 bases, J lost 5 bases, and 7 bases stayed unmatched. The CDR3 consists of 13 residues. CDR1 is LNHDA, CDR2 SQIVND, per germline (reference sequence). The CDR3 DNA is TGTGCCAGTAATGAGCAGGGGGTATATGGCTACACCTTC. Translation: CASNEQGVYGYTF.

A word on this clonotype: At one of its ends the junction is not consistent with the germline gene, which may arise from a read error. CDR3 nucleotides: TGCAGCGTTCGAAAGGAGTCAGCAACTAATGAAGAACTGTTTTTT. The encoded protein is CSVRKESATNEELFF. V is TRBV29-1 and J is TRBJ1-4; D unclear. Germline CDR1 reads SQVTM; CDR2 reads ANQGSEA. CDR3 size: 15 residues.

In this sample, this clonotype turned up many times. This sequence joins TRBV29-1 and TRBJ2-4, with TRBD1 matching over 9 bases. The CDR3 is 13 amino acids. The V segment lost 3 bases and the J segment 3 bases; nucleotides outside the gene matches: 0. Germline loops: CDR1 SQVTM, CDR2 ANQGSEA. The CDR3 nucleotides are TGCAGCGTTGAGGGACAGGGCAAAAACATTCAGTACTTC. Its translation is CSVEGQGKNIQYF. The whole variable domain, filled in from reference TRBV29-1 and TRBJ2-4, reads SAVISQKPSRDICQRGTSLTIQCQVDSQVTMMFWYRQQPGQSLTLIATANQGSEATYESGFVIDKFPISRPNLTFSTLTVSNMSPEDSSIYLCSVEGQGKNIQYFGAGTRLSVL.